This record covers a single T cell receptor (beta chain). Assay: immunoSEQ multiplex PCR; the TCRdb copy retains only in-frame clones and omits some. Counted here are about 410,000 clones, roughly 90% occurring once; the ten biggest clones make up about 1.5%. Trimming took 9 bases from V and 1 from J; bases not matched to a gene: 3. This CDR3 region has 13 residues. In germline, CDR1 is ENHRY, CDR2 SYGVKD. The data belong to a study of blood T cell repertoires in COVID-19. Study background: Sites across the United States, Italy and Spain contributed samples from acute and convalescent COVID-19.

The chain uses TRBV10-3 and TRBJ1-5; 7 bases are shared with TRBD1. The TCR sequence derives from a woman in her 30s with active or convalescent COVID-19. Sequenced sample: peripheral blood. The CDR3 reads CAIQQGSNQPQHF. In DNA form, the CDR3 reads TGTGCCATTCAACAGGGGAGCAATCAGCCCCAGCATTTT.